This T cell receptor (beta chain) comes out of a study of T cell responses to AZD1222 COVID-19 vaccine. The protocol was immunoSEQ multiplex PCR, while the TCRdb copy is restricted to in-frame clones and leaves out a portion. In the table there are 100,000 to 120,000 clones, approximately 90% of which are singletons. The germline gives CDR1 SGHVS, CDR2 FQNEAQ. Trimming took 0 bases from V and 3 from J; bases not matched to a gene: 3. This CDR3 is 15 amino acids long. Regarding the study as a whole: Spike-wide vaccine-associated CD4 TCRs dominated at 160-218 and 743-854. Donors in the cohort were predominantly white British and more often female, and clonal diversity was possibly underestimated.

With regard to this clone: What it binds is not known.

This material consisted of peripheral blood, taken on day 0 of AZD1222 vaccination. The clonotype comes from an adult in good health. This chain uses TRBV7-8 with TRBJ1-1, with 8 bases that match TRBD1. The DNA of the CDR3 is TGTGCCAGCAGCTTAGCGGGGACAGGCGACACTGAAGCTTTCTTT. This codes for CASSLAGTGDTEAFF.